Listed below are T cell receptor beta chains from one sample, sequenced in a study of blood T cell repertoires in COVID-19. Profiled with immunoSEQ multiplex PCR; TCRdb holds only in-frame clones, not every one. The repertoire has around 240,000 clones, roughly nine tenths of them found once; the top ten carry 1% to 1.5%. The specimen sequenced was PBMCs or T cells enriched from blood (not recorded which). These receptors were taken from a human donor in a cohort exposed to, infected with or recovered from COVID-19 (not recorded which). The donor label of this sample is uncertain. Each CDR3 is given with its conserved first and last residue. D genes are given only for firm matches. Some rows mark clone size as missing; the rest say once, few, many or name a class of expanded clone.

>few|TRBJ2-3|TRBD2|TRBV5-1
CASSPRIRLAGSSSTDTQYF
TGCGCCAGCAGTCCTCGAATTAGGCTAGCGGGGAGCTCTAGCACAGATACGCAGTATTTT
>-|TRBJ1-1|-|TRBV6-5
CASSYSHRDTEAFF
TGTGCCAGCAGTTACTCGCACCGGGACACTGAAGCTTTCTTT
>-|TRBJ1-1|TRBD1|TRBV19
CASTRQGRFGAEAFF
TGTGCCAGTACCCGACAGGGGCGATTTGGTGCTGAAGCTTTCTTT
>-|TRBJ2-2|TRBD1|TRBV6-5
CASSYGTANTGELFF
TGTGCCAGCAGTTACGGGACAGCGAACACCGGGGAGCTGTTTTTT
>-|TRBJ2-5|TRBD1|TRBV28
CASRQGQGGQETQYF
TGTGCCAGCAGGCAAGGACAGGGAGGCCAAGAGACCCAGTACTTC
>once|TRBJ1-5|-|TRBV7-9
CASSLEQNQPQHF
TGTGCCAGCAGCTTAGAACAGAATCAGCCCCAGCATTTT
>-|TRBJ1-3|-|TRBV19
CASGFSGNTIYF
TGTGCCAGCGGGTTCTCTGGAAACACCATATATTTT
>-|TRBJ2-3|-|TRBV6-5
CASSSRDGLSTDTQYF
TGTGCCAGCAGTTCCCGGGACGGACTAAGCACAGATACGCAGTATTTT
>once|TRBJ2-7|-|TRBV29-1
CSVEVPGLGGLDYEQYF
TGCAGCGTTGAAGTGCCGGGGTTGGGAGGTTTGGACTACGAGCAGTACTTC
>-|TRBJ2-5|-|TRBV30
CAWSKGRETQYF
TGTGCCTGGAGTAAGGGGCGGGAGACCCAGTACTTC
>-|TRBJ2-5|-|TRBV2
CASSDPTGLGETQYF
TGTGCCAGCAGTGATCCTACAGGTCTTGGGGAGACCCAGTACTTC
>-|TRBJ1-4|TRBD1|TRBV28
CASSPSWTGNEKLFF
TGTGCCAGCAGTCCGTCCTGGACAGGGAATGAAAAACTGTTTTTT
>-|TRBJ2-7|-|TRBV6-5
CASSYLGKWHEQYF
TGTGCCAGCAGCTACCTCGGGAAGTGGCACGAGCAGTACTTC
>-|TRBJ2-7|-|TRBV30
CAWKGVSYEQYF
TGTGCCTGGAAAGGGGTTTCCTACGAGCAGTACTTC
>-|TRBJ1-1|TRBD1|TRBV5-4
CASSPDRENTEAFF
TGTGCCAGCAGCCCCGACAGGGAGAACACTGAAGCTTTCTTT
>-|TRBJ1-5|-|TRBV10-2
CASSEGQPNQPQHF
TGCGCCAGCAGTGAGGGGCAGCCCAATCAGCCCCAGCATTTT
>-|TRBJ2-7|TRBD1|TRBV18
CASSPRTGGSSSYEQYF
TGTGCCAGCTCACCACGGACAGGGGGTTCTTCCTCCTACGAGCAGTACTTC
>-|TRBJ1-5|TRBD1|TRBV3-1/TRBV3-2
CASSQEGTGGQPQHF
TGTGCCAGCAGCCAAGAGGGGACAGGGGGCCAGCCCCAGCATTTT
>-|TRBJ1-3|TRBD1|TRBV3-1/TRBV3-2
CASSLRQGTGGNTIYF
TGTGCCAGCAGCTTGAGGCAAGGGACAGGCGGAAACACCATATATTTT
>-|TRBJ1-6|-|TRBV6-2/TRBV6-3
CASSHRDIWSPLHF
TGTGCCAGCAGTCACCGGGACATCTGGTCACCCCTCCACTTT
>-|TRBJ2-5|TRBD2|TRBV5-1
CASSPLAGLQETQYF
TGCGCCAGCAGCCCCCTAGCGGGCCTCCAAGAGACCCAGTACTTC
>-|TRBJ1-1|-|TRBV6-5
CASSHTLMNTEAFF
TGTGCCAGCAGCCACACCCTGATGAACACTGAAGCTTTCTTT
>-|TRBJ1-1|-|TRBV9
CASSVVSGSAEAFF
TGTGCCAGCAGCGTAGTGTCGGGGTCCGCTGAAGCTTTCTTT
>-|TRBJ1-1|-|TRBV2
CASDLGGGTEAFF
TGTGCCAGCGACTTGGGGGGGGGTACTGAAGCTTTCTTT
>-|TRBJ1-1|TRBD1|TRBV9
CASSGGQGAWVNTEAFF
TGTGCCAGCAGCGGGGGACAGGGGGCTTGGGTTAACACTGAAGCTTTCTTT
>-|TRBJ1-4|TRBD1|TRBV5-8
CASSPGTGGKLFF
TGTGCCAGCAGCCCAGGGACAGGGGGAAAACTGTTTTTT
>-|TRBJ1-2|-|TRBV6-5
CASSYSSRVDGYTF
TGTGCCAGCAGTTACTCGAGCAGGGTTGATGGCTACACCTTC
>-|TRBJ1-2|TRBD1|TRBV3-1/TRBV3-2
CASSHRQGLGYGYTF
TGCGCCAGCAGCCACCGACAGGGATTGGGCTATGGCTACACCTTC
>-|TRBJ1-1|-|TRBV27
CASSLVGRMNTEAFF
TGTGCCAGCAGTTTAGTTGGCCGAATGAACACTGAAGCTTTCTTT
>-|TRBJ1-6|-|TRBV6-5
CASSYSTPYNSPLHF
TGTGCCAGCAGTTACTCGACACCTTATAATTCACCCCTCCACTTT
>-|TRBJ1-5|TRBD1|TRBV18
CASSPEQGGFEPQHF
TGTGCCAGCTCACCAGAACAGGGGGGGTTTGAGCCCCAGCATTTT
>-|TRBJ1-4|-|TRBV10-3
CATGRGNEKLFF
TGTGCCACCGGAAGGGGCAACGAAAAACTGTTTTTT
>-|TRBJ2-2|-|TRBV25-1
CASRDLAAGELFF
TGTGCCAGCAGGGACTTAGCAGCCGGGGAGCTGTTTTTT
>once|TRBJ2-3|TRBD2|TRBV13
CASSPRLAGSTDTQYF
TGTGCCAGCAGCCCTCGACTAGCGGGGAGCACGGATACGCAGTATTTT
>-|TRBJ1-1|-|TRBV12-3/TRBV12-4
CASKLVGNTEAFF
TGTGCCAGCAAGCTAGTAGGGAACACTGAAGCTTTCTTT
>-|TRBJ1-2|TRBD1|TRBV6-5
CASSPDRDRYGYTF
TGTGCCAGCAGCCCCGACAGGGACCGCTATGGCTACACCTTC
>-|TRBJ2-7|TRBD2|TRBV23-1
CSSGTSSHYEQYF
TGCAGCTCCGGGACTAGCTCTCACTACGAGCAGTACTTC
>-|TRBJ1-2|TRBD1|TRBV7-2
CASSLAGLRGHRFNYGYTF
TGTGCCAGCAGCTTAGCGGGGTTAAGGGGGCACCGATTTAACTATGGCTACACCTTC
>-|TRBJ2-3|-|TRBV5-4
CASSSRIRAGADTQYF
TGTGCCAGCAGCTCGCGCATAAGGGCCGGGGCAGATACGCAGTATTTT
>-|TRBJ1-1|TRBD1|TRBV6-5
CASRSNPPGGTEAFF
TGTGCCAGCAGGTCAAACCCCCCAGGGGGCACTGAAGCTTTCTTT
>once|TRBJ2-3|TRBD2|TRBV4-2
CASSQDRQRGHTDTQYF
TGTGCCAGCAGCCAAGATAGGCAGCGGGGGCACACAGATACGCAGTATTTT
>-|TRBJ1-2|-|TRBV19
CASTQGGTQYYGYTF
TGTGCCAGTACCCAAGGGGGTACACAGTACTATGGCTACACCTTC
>once|TRBJ2-2|-|TRBV7-2
CASSTPPRGEDTGELFF
TGTGCCAGCAGCACACCTCCCCGCGGGGAGGACACCGGGGAGCTGTTTTTT
>-|TRBJ1-1|-|TRBV7-9
CASSLAQTGLNTEAFF
TGTGCCAGCAGCTTAGCGCAGACAGGCCTGAACACTGAAGCTTTCTTT